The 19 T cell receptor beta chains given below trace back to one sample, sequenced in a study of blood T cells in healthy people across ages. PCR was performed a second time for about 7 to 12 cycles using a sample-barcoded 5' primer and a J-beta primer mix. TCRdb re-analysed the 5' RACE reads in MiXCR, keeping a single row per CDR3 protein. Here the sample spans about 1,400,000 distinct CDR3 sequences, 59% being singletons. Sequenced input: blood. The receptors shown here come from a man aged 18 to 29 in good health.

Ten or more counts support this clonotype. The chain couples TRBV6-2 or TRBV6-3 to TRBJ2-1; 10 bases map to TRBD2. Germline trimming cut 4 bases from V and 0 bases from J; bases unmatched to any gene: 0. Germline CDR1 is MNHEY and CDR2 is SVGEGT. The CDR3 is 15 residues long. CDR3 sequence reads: CASSWTSGSYNEQFF. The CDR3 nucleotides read TGTGCCAGCAGTTGGACTAGCGGCTCCTACAATGAGCAGTTCTTC.

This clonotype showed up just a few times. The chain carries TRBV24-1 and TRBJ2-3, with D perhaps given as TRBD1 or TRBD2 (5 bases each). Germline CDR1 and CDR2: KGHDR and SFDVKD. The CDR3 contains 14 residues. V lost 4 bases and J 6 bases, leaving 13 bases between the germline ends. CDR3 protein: CATSEEGPRDTQYF. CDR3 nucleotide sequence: TGTGCCACCAGTGAAGAGGGGCCCAGGGATACGCAGTATTTT.

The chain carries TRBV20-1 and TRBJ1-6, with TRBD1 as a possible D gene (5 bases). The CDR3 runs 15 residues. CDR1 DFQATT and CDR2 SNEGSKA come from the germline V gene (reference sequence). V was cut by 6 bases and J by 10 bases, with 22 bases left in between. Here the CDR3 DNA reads TGCAGTGCGCAAGAGGTCCAGGGCATATACTCACCCCTCCACTTT. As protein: CSAQEVQGIYSPLHF.

The CDR3 bases are TGTGCCAGCAGTACAGGGGGCGCGGACTACGAGCAGTACTTC. Its translation is CASSTGGADYEQYF. The chain recombines TRBV6-1 with TRBJ2-7, with 9 bases matching TRBD1. Trimming took 5 bases from V and 3 from J; bases not matched to a gene: 5. The CDR3 extends over 14 amino acids. CDR1 and CDR2 from the germline V gene are MNHNS and SASEGT.

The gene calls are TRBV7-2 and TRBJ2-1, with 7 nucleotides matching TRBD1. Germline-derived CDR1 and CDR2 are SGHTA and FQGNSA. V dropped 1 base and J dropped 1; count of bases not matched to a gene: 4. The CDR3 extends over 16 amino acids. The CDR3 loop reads CASSLGGGWSYNEQFF. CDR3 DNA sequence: TGTGCCAGCAGCTTAGGAGGGGGCTGGTCCTACAATGAGCAGTTCTTC.

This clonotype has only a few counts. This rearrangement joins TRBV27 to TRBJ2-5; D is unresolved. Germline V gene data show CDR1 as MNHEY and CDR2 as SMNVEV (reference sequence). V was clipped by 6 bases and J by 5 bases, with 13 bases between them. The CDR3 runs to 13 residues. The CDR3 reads CASRQWNGETQYF. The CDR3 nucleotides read TGTGCCAGCAGACAATGGAATGGCGAGACCCAGTACTTC.

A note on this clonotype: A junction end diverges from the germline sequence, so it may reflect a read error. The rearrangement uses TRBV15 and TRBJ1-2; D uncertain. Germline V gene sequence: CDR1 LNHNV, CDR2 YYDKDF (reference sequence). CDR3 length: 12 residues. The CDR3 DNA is TGCGCCACCAGCAATGATTTCTATGGCTACACCTTC. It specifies CATSNDFYGYTF.

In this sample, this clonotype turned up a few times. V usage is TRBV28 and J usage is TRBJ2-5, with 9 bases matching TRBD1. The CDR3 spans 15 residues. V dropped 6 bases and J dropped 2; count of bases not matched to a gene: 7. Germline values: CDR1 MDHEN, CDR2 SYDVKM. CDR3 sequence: CASSPGTGLQETQYF. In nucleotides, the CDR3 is TGTGCCAGCAGCCCCGGGACAGGGCTTCAAGAGACCCAGTACTTC.

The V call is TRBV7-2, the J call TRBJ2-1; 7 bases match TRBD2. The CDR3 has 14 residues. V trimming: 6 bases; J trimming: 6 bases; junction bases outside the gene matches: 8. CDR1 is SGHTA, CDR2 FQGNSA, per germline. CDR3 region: CASSWGGISNEQFF. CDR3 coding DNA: TGTGCCAGCAGTTGGGGGGGGATCTCCAATGAGCAGTTCTTC. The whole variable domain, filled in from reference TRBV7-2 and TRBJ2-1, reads GAGVSQSPSNKVTEKGKDVELRCDPISGHTALYWYRQSLGQGLEFLIYFQGNSAPDKSGLPSDRFSAERTGGSVSTLTIQRTQQEDSAVYLCASSWGGISNEQFFGPGTRLTVL.

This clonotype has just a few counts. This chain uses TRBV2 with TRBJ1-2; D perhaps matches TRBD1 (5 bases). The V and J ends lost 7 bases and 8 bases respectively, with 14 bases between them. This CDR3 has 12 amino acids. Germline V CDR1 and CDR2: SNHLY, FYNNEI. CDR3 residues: CASTAGPLGYTF. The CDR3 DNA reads TGTGCCAGCACCGCAGGGCCCCTAGGCTACACCTTC.

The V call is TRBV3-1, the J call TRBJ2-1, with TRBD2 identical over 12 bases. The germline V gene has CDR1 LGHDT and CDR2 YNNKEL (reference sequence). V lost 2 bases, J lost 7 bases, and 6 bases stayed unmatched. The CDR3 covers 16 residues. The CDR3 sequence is CASSQLSLAGGNEQFF. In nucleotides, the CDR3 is TGTGCCAGCAGCCAATTGAGCCTAGCGGGAGGGAATGAGCAGTTCTTC.

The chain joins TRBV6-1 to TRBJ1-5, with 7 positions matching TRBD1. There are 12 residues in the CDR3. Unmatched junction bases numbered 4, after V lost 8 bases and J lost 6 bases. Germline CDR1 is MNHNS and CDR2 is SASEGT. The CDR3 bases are TGTGCCAGCGGACAGGTGCTTCAGCCCCAGCATTTT. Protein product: CASGQVLQPQHF.

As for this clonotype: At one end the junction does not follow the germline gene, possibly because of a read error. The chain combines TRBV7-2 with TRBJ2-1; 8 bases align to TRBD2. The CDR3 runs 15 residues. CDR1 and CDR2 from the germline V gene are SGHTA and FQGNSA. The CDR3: CASTHSGSPYNGQFF. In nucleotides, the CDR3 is TGTGCCAGCACCCACAGCGGGAGTCCCTACAATGGGCAGTTCTTC.

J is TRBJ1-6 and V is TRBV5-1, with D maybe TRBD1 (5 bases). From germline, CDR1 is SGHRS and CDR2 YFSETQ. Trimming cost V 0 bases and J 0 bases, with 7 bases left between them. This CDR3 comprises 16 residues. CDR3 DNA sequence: TGCGCCAGCAGCTTGGATGGGGCCTCCTATAATTCACCCCTCCACTTT. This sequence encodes CASSLDGASYNSPLHF.

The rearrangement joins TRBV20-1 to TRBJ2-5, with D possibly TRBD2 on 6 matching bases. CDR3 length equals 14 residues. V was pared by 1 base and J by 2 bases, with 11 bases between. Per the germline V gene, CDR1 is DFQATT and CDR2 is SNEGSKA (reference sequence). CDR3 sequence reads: CSARVEAGQETQYF. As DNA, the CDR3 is TGCAGTGCTAGAGTAGAGGCGGGACAAGAGACCCAGTACTTC.

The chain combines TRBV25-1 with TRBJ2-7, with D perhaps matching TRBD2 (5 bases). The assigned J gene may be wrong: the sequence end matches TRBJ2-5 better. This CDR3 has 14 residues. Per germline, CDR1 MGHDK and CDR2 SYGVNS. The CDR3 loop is CASSEYEGLETQYF. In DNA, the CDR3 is TGTGCCAGCAGTGAATATGAGGGCTTGGAGACCCAGTACTTC.

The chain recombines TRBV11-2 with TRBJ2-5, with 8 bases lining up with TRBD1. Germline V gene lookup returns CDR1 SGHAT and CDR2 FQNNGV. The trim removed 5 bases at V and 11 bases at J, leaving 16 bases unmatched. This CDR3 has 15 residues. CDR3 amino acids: CASSLMTGTGVKQYF. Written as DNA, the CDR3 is TGTGCCAGCAGCCTTATGACCGGGACAGGTGTTAAGCAGTACTTC.

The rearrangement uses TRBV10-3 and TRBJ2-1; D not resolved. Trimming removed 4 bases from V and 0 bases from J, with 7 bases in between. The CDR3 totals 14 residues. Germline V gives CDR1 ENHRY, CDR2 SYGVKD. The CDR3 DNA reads TGTGCCATCAGTGTAGTGAGCTCCTACAATGAGCAGTTCTTC. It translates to CAISVVSSYNEQFF.

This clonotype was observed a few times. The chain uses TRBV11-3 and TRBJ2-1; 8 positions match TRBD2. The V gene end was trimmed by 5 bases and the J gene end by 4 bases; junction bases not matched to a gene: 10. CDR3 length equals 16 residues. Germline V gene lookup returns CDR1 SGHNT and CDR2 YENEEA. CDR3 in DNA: TGTGCCAGCAGCCCCCGTTCTAGCGGGTCATACAATGAGCAGTTCTTC. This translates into CASSPRSSGSYNEQFF.